This TCR beta chain was identified during a study of blood T cell repertoires in COVID-19. Study context: Material from acute and convalescent COVID-19 was sourced from the United States, Italy and Spain. T cells, B-cell-depleted T cells, or PBMCs provided the cDNA or gDNA that served as material.

The count of this clone is one. V was cut by 0 bases and J by 8 bases, with 16 bases left in between. CDR3 length: 15 amino acids. Per the germline V gene, CDR1 is LGHDT and CDR2 is YNNKEL (reference sequence). Authors' methods: Amplifying reference gene primers gave estimates of nucleated cell counts. Here immunoSEQ multiplex PCR was the method, and the copy in TCRdb shows in-frame clones only, minus some. That table is the source of V, J and clone size, and D and trimming were worked out from the DNA. Among 110,000 or so clones listed, around 90% were seen once. Sequencing was done on a sample of peripheral blood. This chain uses TRBV3-1 (or the pseudogene TRBV3-2) with TRBJ1-2; D is unresolved. The receptor was derived from a human donor in a cohort sampled during active COVID-19. The CDR3 is CASSQEGRGSGGYTF. CDR3 sequence (DNA): TGTGCCAGCAGCCAAGAGGGTCGGGGTTCGGGGGGCTACACCTTC.